The clone carrying this T cell receptor beta chain appeared a single time. This entry is derived from a study of blood T cell repertoires in COVID-19. Study information: Sites in the United States, Italy and Spain provided acute and convalescent COVID-19 samples. From T cells, B-cell-depleted T cells, or PBMCs came the material, which was cDNA or gDNA.

V dropped 8 bases and J dropped 0 bases, with 5 bases sitting between them. CDR1 is LGHDT, CDR2 YNNKEL, per germline (reference sequence). This CDR3 contains 13 residues. Original data processing: How many nucleated cells were present was estimated from reference gene primer amplification. The table came from immunoSEQ multiplex PCR; TCRdb's copy has only in-frame clones and leaves some out. The DNA gave D and trimming, while V, J and clone size come from that table. The data contain about 190,000 clones, about 80% of them singletons. The specimen sequenced was peripheral blood. The J gene is TRBJ1-6, the V gene TRBV3-1 (or the pseudogene TRBV3-2); D is undetermined. The TCR sequence derives from a man aged 55-75 years with acute or convalescent COVID-19. The CDR3 loop reads CASASSYNSPLHF. CDR3 nucleotide sequence: TGTGCCAGCGCCAGCTCCTATAATTCACCCCTCCACTTT.